This is a list of T cell receptor beta chains from one sample in a study of blood T cell repertoires in COVID-19. Sequencing used immunoSEQ multiplex PCR; TCRdb keeps in-frame clones, though not all of them. In the table there are some 45,000 clones, roughly 82% of which are singletons. The sample consisted of peripheral blood. All receptors come from a woman aged 55-70 years with acute or convalescent COVID-19. Each CDR3 is given with its conserved first and last residue. The D gene is left open where the match is weak. Size is omitted from some rows. Given values are once, few, many or a class for expanded clones.

j_call,v_call,d_call,clone_size,cdr3_nt,cdr3_aa
TRBJ2-2,TRBV20-1,-,-,TGCAGTGCCAGTCGAATGAGGGCAGGGGCCACCGGGGAGCTGTTTTTT,CSASRMRAGATGELFF
TRBJ1-3,TRBV9,-,-,TGTGCCAGCAGCGTAGACAGGGCTAACACCATATATTTT,CASSVDRANTIYF
TRBJ2-7,TRBV10-1,-,-,TGCGCCAGCAGTGAGGGTCCGGTCGGGGAGCAGTACTTC,CASSEGPVGEQYF
TRBJ2-7,TRBV5-4,TRBD1,-,TGTGCCAGCAGCTTACCCGTCGGGACAGATGCTTCCTACGAGCAGTACTTC,CASSLPVGTDASYEQYF
TRBJ1-2,TRBV30,TRBD1,-,TGTGCCTGGGACAGGGGGGCGATGAATTATGGCTACACCTTC,CAWDRGAMNYGYTF
TRBJ2-2,TRBV12-2,-,few,TGTGCAAGTCGCCGGGACAGGGAAGCCGGGGAGCTGTTTTTT,CASRRDREAGELFF
TRBJ2-7,TRBV6-5,TRBD1,-,TGTGCCAGCAGTTACGGTCAAGGGGGCCGTGAGCAGTACTTC,CASSYGQGGREQYF
TRBJ1-2,TRBV9,-,once,TGTGCCAGCAGCGTATTTGAGGGCGCGGGCTACACCTTC,CASSVFEGAGYTF
TRBJ1-2,TRBV6-5,TRBD1,once,TGTGCCAGCAGTATACAGGGGGCACGTGGCTACACCTTC,CASSIQGARGYTF
TRBJ2-7,TRBV2,TRBD1,-,TGTGCCAGCATGGGGAGACAGGGGCTAGGGTACGAGCAGTACTTC,CASMGRQGLGYEQYF
TRBJ2-2,TRBV2,-,few,TGTGCCACCGGGGTAGGAGCGAACACCGGGGAGCTGTTTTTT,CATGVGANTGELFF
TRBJ1-2,TRBV7-9,-,-,TGTGCCAGCGACCCCAGCCCTGGGGGGTATGGCTACACCTTC,CASDPSPGGYGYTF
TRBJ1-3,TRBV5-1,-,-,TGCGCCAGCAGCTTGGCCGGGGTTTACTCTGGAAACACCATATATTTT,CASSLAGVYSGNTIYF
TRBJ1-3,TRBV19,-,-,TGTGCCAGTAGTCTTGGGACATCTGGAAACACCATATATTTT,CASSLGTSGNTIYF
TRBJ1-2,TRBV7-2,-,-,TGTGCCAGCAGCCCCCCCATCTATGGCTACACCTTC,CASSPPIYGYTF
TRBJ2-2,TRBV29-1,TRBD1,-,TGCAGCGTTGTGGACAGGGAGGCCACCGGGGAGCTGTTTTTT,CSVVDREATGELFF
TRBJ2-1,TRBV28,-,-,TGTGCCACCTCCGGGACTCTCGGGCAGTTCTTC,CATSGTLGQFF
TRBJ1-4,TRBV4-2,TRBD1,-,TGTGCCAGCAGCCAAGATCCTCGGCAGGGGGATGAAAAACTGTTTTTT,CASSQDPRQGDEKLFF
TRBJ1-5,TRBV19,-,once,TGTGCCAGTAGTATCGGTCTGGGCAATCAGCCCCAGCATTTT,CASSIGLGNQPQHF
TRBJ1-1,TRBV10-3,-,-,TGTGCCATCGGAGACAGTAATCAAGACACTGAAGCTTTCTTT,CAIGDSNQDTEAFF
TRBJ2-2,TRBV24-1,-,-,TGTGCCACCAGTGTCTTCGGGGGGCCCGGGGAGCTGTTTTTT,CATSVFGGPGELFF
TRBJ2-7,TRBV5-6,TRBD1,once,TGTGCCAGCAGCTGGGACAGGGGCTACGAGCAGTACTTC,CASSWDRGYEQYF
TRBJ2-1,TRBV6-5,TRBD1,-,TGTGCCAGCAAGACAGGGTTCAATGAGCAGTTCTTC,CASKTGFNEQFF
TRBJ2-7,TRBV19,-,-,TGTGCCAGTAGTCCTAGCAGGACAGCGTCCTACGAGCAGTACTTC,CASSPSRTASYEQYF
TRBJ1-3,TRBV6-5,-,-,TGTGCCAGCAGGACTCAGTATCGAAACACCATATATTTT,CASRTQYRNTIYF
TRBJ1-1,TRBV3-1/TRBV3-2,-,-,TGTGCCAGCAGCCCTGGCGGCAGAGAAGCTTTCTTT,CASSPGGREAFF
TRBJ1-1,TRBV11-3,-,-,TGTGCCAGCAGCTTAAGAGGGGGGGGAACTGAAGCTTTCTTT,CASSLRGGGTEAFF
TRBJ1-3,TRBV7-3,TRBD1,few,TGTGCCAGCAGACGGGACAGGGGTACTAGAAACACCATATATTTT,CASRRDRGTRNTIYF